This T cell receptor (beta chain) was documented in a study of shared clonotypes between healthy human individuals. Only CD45RO-negative cells positively selected for CCR7 counted as naive CD8 cells, so terminally differentiated effector memory CD45RA+ cells were excluded. The study drew its donors from healthy HIV-negative adults without recent acute infections or vaccinations. Within Nashville, Tennessee resided all donors, each a Caucasian adult. Clones were sequenced by immunoSEQ multiplex PCR, and TCRdb holds only the in-frame ones, with some missing. The table has around 1,900,000 clones, approximately 92% seen once. On this clone: Its antigen is not known.

Whole-study results and caveats: Non-shared clonotypes showed lower generation probabilities than clonotypes common to all four donors. Naive subsets generally had larger estimated richness than memory subsets.

J lost 4 bases, V lost 0 bases, and 3 bases had no gene match. Germline values: CDR1 MNHEY, CDR2 SVGAGI. The CDR3 is made up of 15 amino acids. V usage is TRBV6-5 and J usage is TRBJ1-5, with 7 bases lining up with TRBD1. The sequenced sample was naive CD8+ T cells from PBMCs. The clonotype was recovered from a man aged 18-30 years in good health. Some clones in this sample may be carry-over from other donors' samples. CDR3 in DNA: TGTGCCAGCAGTTACTCGGGGACAGAAAATCAGCCCCAGCATTTT. Translated: CASSYSGTENQPQHF.